The text below deals with one T cell receptor (beta chain). Its antigen remains unidentified. Profiled with immunoSEQ multiplex PCR; TCRdb holds only in-frame clones, not every one. The sample has over 15,000 clones; roughly 72% are singletons. The data belong to a study of tumor-infiltrating lymphocytes in localized non-small cell lung cancer. Overall study findings and caveats: TCRbeta sequencing showed higher T cell infiltration in tumors than uninvolved lung.

The sequence was collected from a human donor with non-small cell lung cancer. Sample: lung tumor tissue.

CDR3 region: CASEHRAQTPNTEAFF. In DNA, the CDR3 is TGTGCCAGCGAACACCGGGCCCAGACCCCGAACACTGAAGCTTTCTTT. The chain joins TRBV2 to TRBJ1-1; unclear D gene. Per germline, CDR1 SNHLY and CDR2 FYNNEI. V dropped 8 bases and J dropped 1 base, with 20 bases sitting between them. The CDR3 sequence is 16 residues long.